This TCR beta chain was sequenced for a study of blood T cell repertoires in COVID-19. On the study more broadly: Samples representing acute and convalescent COVID-19 were sourced from the United States, Italy and Spain. In each case, the material was cDNA or gDNA derived from T cells, B-cell-depleted T cells, or PBMCs.

Cohorts were determined from participant-reported clinical history. In the study's own analysis: Amplification from reference gene primers served as the basis for estimated nucleated cell counts. Sequenced by immunoSEQ multiplex PCR; TCRdb stores in-frame clones only, minus some. The V and J calls and clone size are taken from that table; D and trimming were inferred from the DNA. The data show about 390,000 clones, about 86% seen once. The V end lost 4 bases, the J end lost 1 base, and 8 bases lay between the germline ends. CDR3 size: 13 residues. The germline gives CDR1 SGHAT, CDR2 FQNNGV. The count of this clone is one.

The chain carries TRBV11-2 and TRBJ2-7, with D hard to call. Sequencing was carried out using PBMCs or T cells enriched from blood (not recorded which). The TCR originated in a woman between 45 and 65 years old who had recovered from COVID-19. The DNA for the CDR3 is TGTGCCAGCAGCTCCCTCCTTTCCTACGAGCAGTACTTC. Amino acids: CASSSLLSYEQYF.